This T cell receptor (beta chain) appears in the sequencing data of a study of blood T cell repertoires in COVID-19. Background on the study: Italy, Spain and the United States were the sources of the convalescent and acute COVID-19 samples.

V was clipped by 8 bases and J by 12 bases; unmatched bases: 7. The CDR3 is 11 amino acids. Germline CDR1 and CDR2: SNHLY and FYNNEI. Source study methods: From reference gene primer amplification, estimates of nucleated cell counts were derived. Using immunoSEQ multiplex PCR, the repertoire was profiled, and TCRdb retains in-frame clones only, with some absent. That table furnishes V, J and clone size, whereas the DNA furnished D and trimming. Seen here are roughly 77,000 clones, approximately 90% observed once, and the top ten hold 6.5% to 7.5%. Source material: peripheral blood. The sequence was obtained from a woman over 75 with active COVID-19. The rearrangement uses TRBV2 and TRBJ2-1, with TRBD1 matching 7 bases. CDR3 in amino acids: CASSRQGGQFF. CDR3 nucleotides: TGTGCCAGCTCGAGACAGGGCGGGCAGTTCTTC.